This T cell receptor (beta chain) derives from a study of blood T cells in healthy people across ages. Trimming took 1 base from V and 3 from J; bases not matched to a gene: 8. CDR3 length equals 16 residues. Germline CDR1 and CDR2: PRHDT and FYEKMQ (reference sequence). Then a second PCR, running about 6 to 11 cycles, was carried out with a sample-barcoded 5' primer and a J-beta primer mix. Every cDNA molecule carried a tag from a template-switch adaptor bearing 12 random nucleotides. Every sample gave at least 2.5 million paired-end reads containing CDR3. TCRdb re-called the 5' RACE reads with MiXCR, one entry per CDR3 protein. The table shows over 1,500,000 distinct CDR3 sequences, with 39% occurring only once.

V usage is TRBV13 and J usage is TRBJ1-1, with 7 bases fitting TRBD1. This clonotype was obtained from a human donor in good health. The material sequenced was blood. In DNA form, the CDR3 reads TGTGCCAGCAGCTTAGTAACAGGGGTGAGGTACACTGAAGCTTTCTTT. Amino acid sequence: CASSLVTGVRYTEAFF. The whole variable domain, filled in from reference TRBV13 and TRBJ1-1, reads AAGVIQSPRHLIKEKRETATLKCYPIPRHDTVYWYQQGPGQDPQFLISFYEKMQSDKGSIPDRFSAQQFSDYHSELNMSSLELGDSALYFCASSLVTGVRYTEAFFGQGTRLTVV.